This passage covers 20 T cell receptor beta chains from one sample sequenced in a study of cytomegalovirus exposure and HLA in healthy donors. The PCR contained 60 Vbeta and 13 Jbeta primers. Here immunoSEQ multiplex PCR was the method, and the copy in TCRdb shows in-frame clones only, minus some. The repertoire holds under 120,000 clones, with 70% as singletons. The sample comprised PBMCs. Source of these receptors: a middle-aged man in good health and CMV-seropositive.

The chain has TRBV4-2 and TRBJ2-3; the match to TRBD2 covers 8 bases. The ends lost 4 bases at V and 1 base at J; junction bases unmatched: 7. The CDR3 is made up of 16 amino acids. The germline V gene has CDR1 LGHNA and CDR2 YNFKEQ. CDR3 residues: CASSPVGGEGTDTQYF. The DNA for the CDR3 is TGTGCCAGCAGCCCGGTCGGGGGGGAGGGCACAGATACGCAGTATTTT.

The rearrangement joins TRBV4-1 to TRBJ1-4, with 7 bases lining up with TRBD1. After removal of 1 base from V and 6 bases from J, the junction contained 11 bases not matched to a gene. Germline V gene lookup returns CDR1 MGHRA and CDR2 YSYEKL. This CDR3 has 17 amino acids. CDR3 sequence reads: CASSQGLRQGFYEKLFF. CDR3 DNA sequence: TGCGCCAGCAGCCAAGGCCTGAGACAGGGATTTTATGAAAAACTGTTTTTT.

V gene TRBV2 combines with J gene TRBJ2-7; tentative D call: TRBD1 (6 bases). The length of the CDR3 is 11 residues. V was trimmed by 3 bases and J by 8 bases, leaving 8 bases between them. From germline, CDR1 is SNHLY and CDR2 FYNNEI. The CDR3 loop reads CASSEGAKQYV. CDR3 DNA: TGTGCCAGCAGTGAGGGGGCTAAGCAGTACGTC.

The V call is TRBV25-1, the J call TRBJ1-2, with D possibly matching TRBD1 (5 bases). V was trimmed by 5 bases and J by 2 bases, leaving 9 bases between them. Germline V gene data show CDR1 as MGHDK and CDR2 as SYGVNS. This CDR3 is 13 amino acids long. The CDR3 bases are TGTGCCAGCAGTCTCAACAGGAACTATGGCTACACCTTC. Translation gives CASSLNRNYGYTF.

There are a few counts of this clone. J is TRBJ2-7 and V is TRBV18; D possibly corresponds to TRBD2 (6 bases). The ends were cut back, 3 bases at V and 2 bases at J, with 8 bases in the middle. CDR3 length: 13 residues. CDR1 KGHSH and CDR2 LQKENI come from the germline V gene. The chain's CDR3 is CASSPGTPYEQYV. DNA for the CDR3: TGTGCCAGCTCACCCGGGACTCCCTACGAGCAGTACGTC.

This clone has more than one count but fewer than ten. This chain connects TRBV2 to TRBJ1-5, with a weak D call TRBD1 (6 bases). This CDR3 is 16 amino acids long. Trimming shortened V by 5 bases and J by 3 bases, and 17 bases separated the two germline ends. CDR1 SNHLY and CDR2 FYNNEI come from the germline V gene. CDR3 nucleotides: TGTGCCAGCAGTTTCCGGGGGGGCGCCTACAATCAGCCCCAGCATTTT. Amino acid sequence: CASSFRGGAYNQPQHF.

The CDR3 protein is CASSSPRTEAFF. Here the CDR3 DNA reads TGTGCCAGTAGCTCCCCTAGGACTGAAGCTTTCTTT. The chain has TRBV19 and TRBJ1-1; D ambiguous. V gave up 6 bases and J gave up 5 bases, with 10 bases separating them. Germline loops: CDR1 LNHDA, CDR2 SQIVND (reference sequence). The CDR3 covers 12 residues.

V and J are TRBV6-5 and TRBJ2-2; 7 bases map to TRBD2. This CDR3 comprises 14 residues. V lost 7 bases and J lost 5; bases outside the gene matches: 7. Germline lookup yields CDR1 MNHEY and CDR2 SVGAGI. The CDR3 DNA reads as TGTGCCAGCAAGGGCGGGAGTGGTACCGGGGAGCTGTTTTTT. Translated: CASKGGSGTGELFF.

This sequence joins TRBV7-2 and TRBJ2-5; TRBD2 matches 8 bases. V trimming: 3 bases; J trimming: 3 bases; junction bases outside the gene matches: 12. The CDR3 totals 17 residues. The germline V gene encodes CDR1 SGHTA and CDR2 FQGNSA. The CDR3 sequence: CASSFSPPGRGEETQYF. As DNA, the CDR3 is TGTGCCAGCAGCTTCTCCCCTCCCGGGAGGGGGGAAGAGACCCAGTACTTC.

The rearrangement uses TRBV15 and TRBJ1-2; 8 nucleotides line up with TRBD1. The ends lost 6 bases at V and 3 bases at J; junction bases unmatched: 3. Germline loops: CDR1 LNHNV, CDR2 YYDKDF (reference sequence). The CDR3 spans 13 residues. The DNA of the CDR3 is TGTGCCACCAGTCCAGGGGGCTACTATGGCTACACCTTC. Amino acid sequence: CATSPGGYYGYTF.

The chain employs TRBV6-1 and TRBJ2-7; the match to TRBD2 covers 7 bases. J was trimmed by 0 bases and V by 2 bases; bases with no gene match: 4. The CDR3 spans 15 residues. Germline CDR1 and CDR2: MNHNS and SASEGT. The CDR3 protein is CASSEKGGSSYEQYF. CDR3 bases: TGTGCCAGCAGTGAAAAAGGCGGGAGCTCCTACGAGCAGTACTTC.

This clone showed up just a few times. J is TRBJ1-1 and V is TRBV14; D is unclear. Per the germline V gene, CDR1 is SGHDN and CDR2 is FVKESK. CDR3 size: 15 residues. Trimming left V 1 base short and J 4 bases short, with 13 bases between. The chain's CDR3 is CASSQGRVMGTEAFF. The CDR3 DNA sequence: TGTGCCAGCAGCCAAGGGAGGGTGATGGGCACTGAAGCTTTCTTT.

The V gene is TRBV5-5, the J gene TRBJ2-7, with TRBD1 as a possible D gene (6 bases). V dropped 0 bases and J dropped 2 bases, with 9 bases sitting between them. CDR1 is SGHKS, CDR2 YYEKEE, per germline (reference sequence). CDR3 length: 14 amino acids. In DNA, the CDR3 is TGTGCCAGCAGCTTGGCAGGGGAAGCCTACGAGCAGTACTTC. Its translation is CASSLAGEAYEQYF.

This rearrangement joins TRBV27 to TRBJ2-3; D is uncertain. V shed 5 bases and J shed 0 bases, with 12 bases lying between them. CDR3 length equals 15 residues. Germline loops: CDR1 MNHEY, CDR2 SMNVEV (reference sequence). This CDR3 reads CASSLQPTSTDTQYF. CDR3 sequence (DNA): TGTGCCAGCAGTCTCCAACCAACTAGCACAGATACGCAGTATTTT.

The chain uses TRBV29-1 and TRBJ1-2, with D possibly matching TRBD1 (5 bases). Trimming pared 6 bases from V and 3 bases from J, leaving 14 bases between. The CDR3 extends over 13 amino acids. Germline V gives CDR1 SQVTM, CDR2 ANQGSEA. DNA for the CDR3: TGCAGCGTGCCCGATGAGACAGACTATGGCTACACCTTC. Amino acid sequence: CSVPDETDYGYTF. Together with reference TRBV29-1 and TRBJ1-2, the CDR3 gives the full variable domain: SAVISQKPSRDICQRGTSLTIQCQVDSQVTMMFWYRQQPGQSLTLIATANQGSEATYESGFVIDKFPISRPNLTFSTLTVSNMSPEDSSIYLCSVPDETDYGYTFGSGTRLTVV.

This clone has a single count. The chain has TRBV7-3 and TRBJ2-5; D remains unclear. Trimming stripped 2 bases from V and 1 base from J, with 5 bases between. From germline, CDR1 is SGHTA and CDR2 FQGTGA. The CDR3 sequence is 13 residues long. CDR3 protein: CASSLHTQETQYF. DNA for the CDR3: TGTGCCAGCAGCTTACACACCCAAGAGACCCAGTACTTC.

J is TRBJ2-7 and V is TRBV6-1; no reliable D call. The germline CDR1 and CDR2 sequences are MNHNS and SASEGT. The length of the CDR3 is 13 residues. Trimming cost V 3 bases and J 2 bases, with 8 bases left between them. CDR3 region: CASSDQVPYEQYV. Written as DNA, the CDR3 is TGTGCCAGCAGTGATCAGGTCCCCTACGAGCAGTACGTC.

The gene calls are TRBV5-6 and TRBJ2-1, with D unclear. Germline loops: CDR1 SGHDT, CDR2 YYEEEE. The CDR3 extends over 13 amino acids. The V and J ends lost 1 base and 5 bases respectively, with 7 bases between them. The chain's CDR3 is CASSLPGNNEQFF. In DNA, the CDR3 is TGTGCCAGCAGCTTGCCGGGTAACAATGAGCAGTTCTTC.

The rearrangement joins TRBV6-1 to TRBJ2-1; D remains ambiguous. The germline gives CDR1 MNHNS, CDR2 SASEGT. The V gene lost 4 bases and the J gene lost 7 bases, with 11 bases spanning the gap. CDR3 length equals 13 residues. Written as DNA, the CDR3 is TGTGCCAGCAGTGGGTATGAACGGAATGAGCAGTTCTTC. Translating it yields CASSGYERNEQFF.

The rearrangement uses TRBV4-1 and TRBJ2-7; 9 nucleotides align to TRBD2. CDR3 length: 15 residues. Germline CDR1 and CDR2: MGHRA and YSYEKL. J lost 5 bases, V lost 4 bases, and 9 bases had no gene match. The CDR3 DNA is TGCGCCAGCAGCCGAATTAGCGGGAGTTTCCACGAGCAGTACTTC. It translates to CASSRISGSFHEQYF.